Listed below are T cell receptor beta chains from one sample, sequenced in a study of T cell repertoires in cytomegalovirus infection. TCRdb analysed the reads with MiXCR anew, one entry per CDR3 protein. The profile covers about 69,000 distinct CDR3 sequences, with around 30% appearing a single time and 50% to 70% taken by the ten largest. No antigen has been assigned to these receptors. The starting material was CD8+ T cells from cultured PBMCs, obtained from culture after CMV antigen stimulation. These receptor sequences come from a human donor in good health (CMV status not recorded). Some clones in this sample may be carry-over from other donors' samples. CDR3s include the opening cysteine and the closing phenylalanine or tryptophan. The order of the fields is V gene, D gene, clone size, J gene, CDR3 DNA, CDR3 protein. A D gene is named only where the DNA matches it firmly. Where a row states a size, it is once, few, many or the class of an expanded clone; other rows omit it.

V gene: TRBV4-2; D gene: TRBD2; clone size: few; J gene: TRBJ2-1; CDR3 DNA: TGTGCCAGCAGCCAAGTTCTGGGGACTAGCGGGGGAAGCTCCTACAATGAGCAGTTCTTC; CDR3 protein: CASSQVLGTSGGSSYNEQFF
V gene: TRBV7-6; D gene: NA; clone size: NA; J gene: TRBJ2-1; CDR3 DNA: TGTGCTAGCAGCCCTTCCTGGCCCGATGAGCAGTTCTTC; CDR3 protein: CASSPSWPDEQFF
V gene: TRBV30; D gene: NA; clone size: NA; J gene: TRBJ2-7; CDR3 DNA: TGTGCCTGGACCCCCCTAGGACCATCCGAGCAGTACTTC; CDR3 protein: CAWTPLGPSEQYF
V gene: TRBV10-3; D gene: NA; clone size: many; J gene: TRBJ1-1; CDR3 DNA: TGTGCCATCAGTGGGGATTGGGGCACTGAAGCTTTCTTT; CDR3 protein: CAISGDWGTEAFF
V gene: TRBV12-3/TRBV12-4; D gene: NA; clone size: few; J gene: TRBJ1-1; CDR3 DNA: TGTGCCAGCAGTTTAGGGTCGAACACTGAAGCTTTCTTT; CDR3 protein: CASSLGSNTEAFF
V gene: TRBV5-5; D gene: NA; clone size: many; J gene: TRBJ2-1; CDR3 DNA: TGTGCCAGCAGCTTGGATGTTCTAGGGACTGCATTCAATGAGCAGTTCTTC; CDR3 protein: CASSLDVLGTAFNEQFF
V gene: TRBV6-2/TRBV6-3; D gene: NA; clone size: NA; J gene: TRBJ2-5; CDR3 DNA: TGTGCCAGCAGTGTGGGAGAAAAAGAGACCCAGTACTTC; CDR3 protein: CASSVGEKETQYF
V gene: TRBV7-9; D gene: NA; clone size: NA; J gene: TRBJ2-7; CDR3 DNA: TGTGCCAGCAGCTCAAATGTCCGGGACATGGCTTACGAGCAGTACTTC; CDR3 protein: CASSSNVRDMAYEQYF
V gene: TRBV7-9; D gene: TRBD2; clone size: NA; J gene: TRBJ2-1; CDR3 DNA: TGTGCCAGCAGCTTTCGGACCGGGACTAGCTCAAATGAGCAGTTCTTC; CDR3 protein: CASSFRTGTSSNEQFF
V gene: TRBV14; D gene: NA; clone size: NA; J gene: TRBJ1-2; CDR3 DNA: TGTGCCAGCAGCCAGTTACAGGGAGATGGCTACACCTTC; CDR3 protein: CASSQLQGDGYTF
V gene: TRBV19; D gene: NA; clone size: NA; J gene: TRBJ1-5; CDR3 DNA: TGTGCCAGTAGTATAACTGAGGCAATGAATCAGCCCCAGCATTTT; CDR3 protein: CASSITEAMNQPQHF
V gene: TRBV5-1; D gene: NA; clone size: few; J gene: TRBJ2-3; CDR3 DNA: TGCGCCAGCAGCTTGAGTGGGGCTTACACAGATACGCAGTATTTT; CDR3 protein: CASSLSGAYTDTQYF
V gene: TRBV6-1; D gene: NA; clone size: many; J gene: TRBJ2-5; CDR3 DNA: TGTGCCAGCAGAGAGGCAGGGGGGTCTCAAGAGACCCAGTACTTC; CDR3 protein: CASREAGGSQETQYF
V gene: TRBV7-2; D gene: TRBD1; clone size: many; J gene: TRBJ2-1; CDR3 DNA: TGTGCCAGCAGCCACAGGGGAAATGAGCAGTTCTTC; CDR3 protein: CASSHRGNEQFF
V gene: TRBV27; D gene: TRBD1; clone size: NA; J gene: TRBJ2-7; CDR3 DNA: TGTGCCAGCAGTTTGGGACAGGGGCCCGAGCAGTACTTC; CDR3 protein: CASSLGQGPEQYF
V gene: TRBV7-6; D gene: NA; clone size: few; J gene: TRBJ2-1; CDR3 DNA: TGTGCCAGCAGCGTCGGGTTCAATGAGCAGTTCTTC; CDR3 protein: CASSVGFNEQFF
V gene: TRBV7-3; D gene: NA; clone size: few; J gene: TRBJ1-2; CDR3 DNA: TGTGCCAGCAGCTTAACAACATCCGACTTGCTAGGCTACACCTTC; CDR3 protein: CASSLTTSDLLGYTF
V gene: TRBV6-1; D gene: TRBD2; clone size: NA; J gene: TRBJ2-1; CDR3 DNA: TGTGCCAGCACGAAAGCGGGAGGTTTCAATGAGCAGTTCTTC; CDR3 protein: CASTKAGGFNEQFF
V gene: TRBV2; D gene: NA; clone size: few; J gene: TRBJ2-1; CDR3 DNA: TGTGCCAGCAGTGGTACGGATCGGTCCTACAATGAGCAGTTCTTC; CDR3 protein: CASSGTDRSYNEQFF
V gene: TRBV28; D gene: NA; clone size: NA; J gene: TRBJ1-5; CDR3 DNA: TGTGCCAGCACCGGAGGGAGACCCCAGCATTTT; CDR3 protein: CASTGGRPQHF
V gene: TRBV12-3/TRBV12-4; D gene: NA; clone size: NA; J gene: TRBJ2-5; CDR3 DNA: TGTGCCAGCACCCTGGACTGGGGCGAGACCCAGTACTTC; CDR3 protein: CASTLDWGETQYF
V gene: TRBV7-9; D gene: NA; clone size: few; J gene: TRBJ2-2; CDR3 DNA: TGTGCCAGCAGTTACCCGGGACGAACCGCGAACACCGGGGAGCTGTTTTTT; CDR3 protein: CASSYPGRTANTGELFF
V gene: TRBV7-9; D gene: TRBD1; clone size: few; J gene: TRBJ1-5; CDR3 DNA: TGTGCCAGCAGCCAGGGATCAGGGGGAGGACAGCCCCAGCATTTT; CDR3 protein: CASSQGSGGGQPQHF